These 28 T cell receptor beta chains were sequenced from one sample in a study of T cell repertoires in cytomegalovirus infection. TCRdb redid the calling of the reads with MiXCR, one entry per CDR3 protein. The profile shows approximately 500,000 distinct CDR3 sequences, around 11% of them singletons. The material sequenced was PBMCs. The receptors derive from a human donor in good health (CMV status not recorded). Some clones in this sample may be carry-over from other donors' samples.

The chain links TRBV6-6 to TRBJ2-1; a possible D gene is TRBD2 (6 bases). This CDR3 comprises 13 residues. Trimming left V 2 bases short and J 14 bases short, with 16 bases between. From germline, CDR1 is MNHNY and CDR2 SVGAGI (reference sequence). This CDR3 is CASSYGEETSKFF. The CDR3 DNA reads as TGTGCCAGCAGTTACGGTGAGGAGACTAGTAAGTTCTTC.

The chain couples TRBV19 to TRBJ2-1; D possibly corresponds to TRBD1 (7 bases). The CDR3 is 14 amino acids. The ends were cut back, 5 bases at V and 6 bases at J, with 14 bases in the middle. CDR1 is LNHDA and CDR2 is SQIVND in the germline V gene (reference sequence). The CDR3 DNA follows: TGTGCCAGTAGTTCGGCCAGGGGGGCCAATGAGCAGTTCTTC. Its protein product is CASSSARGANEQFF.

This clonotype occurred a few times. V and J are TRBV13 and TRBJ2-7; 7 bases line up with TRBD2. This CDR3 comprises 19 residues. Germline values: CDR1 PRHDT, CDR2 FYEKMQ (reference sequence). Trimming at V came to 2 bases and at J to 3 bases, leaving 19 bases not matched to a gene. The CDR3 loop reads CASSLFAGETAQGRYEQYF. The DNA for the CDR3 is TGTGCCAGCAGCTTATTTGCGGGAGAGACAGCCCAAGGGCGCTACGAGCAGTACTTC. Complete variable domain (other parts from reference TRBV13 and TRBJ2-7): AAGVIQSPRHLIKEKRETATLKCYPIPRHDTVYWYQQGPGQDPQFLISFYEKMQSDKGSIPDRFSAQQFSDYHSELNMSSLELGDSALYFCASSLFAGETAQGRYEQYFGPGTRLTVT.

The rearrangement links TRBV5-4 to TRBJ2-7, with a possible D match to TRBD1 (5 bases). There are 13 residues in the CDR3. Germline CDR1 reads SGHNT; CDR2 reads YYREEE (reference sequence). V was shortened by 3 bases and J by 5 bases, with 12 bases between the two germline ends. For the CDR3, the DNA is TGTGCCAGCAGCTCAATTTCAGGGAACGAGCAGTACTTC. Its translation: CASSSISGNEQYF.

The chain employs TRBV6-1 and TRBJ2-7; either TRBD1 or TRBD2 may fit D (5 bases each). Per the germline V gene, CDR1 is MNHNS and CDR2 is SASEGT. Deletions cut 5 bases from V and 0 bases from J, with 14 bases between. This CDR3 spans 15 amino acids. The CDR3 DNA reads TGTGCCAGCAGTACTGAGGGACGGAACTCCTACGAGCAGTACTTC. Translated, it gives CASSTEGRNSYEQYF.

V gene TRBV18 combines with J gene TRBJ1-3; D is perhaps TRBD1 (5 bases). This CDR3 spans 14 amino acids. The ends were cut back, 3 bases at V and 4 bases at J, with 10 bases in the middle. CDR1 is KGHSH and CDR2 is LQKENI in the germline V gene. CDR3 sequence (DNA): TGTGCCAGCTCACCCCCAGGACACGGAAACACCATATATTTT. Translated: CASSPPGHGNTIYF.

The chain is built from TRBV27 and TRBJ1-5, with no clear D. Deletions cut 4 bases from V and 7 bases from J, with 14 bases between. This CDR3 has 14 residues. Germline CDR1 is MNHEY and CDR2 is SMNVEV (reference sequence). The CDR3 DNA is TGTGCCAGCAGTTCCACTGGGAGGGCCCAGCCCCAGCATTTT. As protein: CASSSTGRAQPQHF.

This clonotype was found many times. The V call is TRBV11-2, the J call TRBJ1-2; TRBD1 agrees at 7 bases. V trimming: 4 bases; J trimming: 2 bases; junction bases outside the gene matches: 1. The CDR3 totals 13 residues. Germline CDR1 reads SGHAT; CDR2 reads FQNNGV. As DNA, the CDR3 is TGTGCCAGCAGCTCGGGACAGAACTATGGCTACACCTTC. As protein: CASSSGQNYGYTF.

The V call is TRBV2, the J call TRBJ2-6, with D hard to call. This CDR3 is built from 14 residues. From germline, CDR1 is SNHLY and CDR2 FYNNEI. V gave up 0 bases and J gave up 5 bases, with 5 bases separating them. The CDR3 region is CASSEAGWANVLTF. The DNA for the CDR3 is TGTGCCAGCAGTGAAGCTGGGTGGGCCAACGTCCTGACTTTC.

The chain has TRBV20-1 and TRBJ2-7; D may be TRBD1 or TRBD2 (6 bases each). The CDR3 sequence is 16 residues long. V was trimmed by 3 bases and J by 5 bases, leaving 23 bases between them. Germline loops: CDR1 DFQATT, CDR2 SNEGSKA (reference sequence). CDR3 coding DNA: TGCAGTGCTAGTCATGGACCCCTGGGGGGCCGGAACGAGCAGTACTTC. The encoded protein is CSASHGPLGGRNEQYF.

This clonotype appeared a single time. Given a much more abundant clone one base away, this may be a read error. The chain employs TRBV12-5 and TRBJ2-2; 7 bases map to TRBD2. Germline V CDR1 and CDR2: LGHNT, FRNRAP. The CDR3 extends over 13 amino acids. CDR3 loop: CASGGAGPGELCF. The CDR3 DNA sequence: TGTGCTAGTGGTGGAGCGGGGCCCGGGGAGCTGTGTTTT.

The CDR3 coding sequence is TGTGCCAGCAGCCCCCGACAGGCTTCGAACACTGAAGCTTTCTTT. Translation gives CASSPRQASNTEAFF. This chain links TRBV7-6 with TRBJ1-1, with TRBD1 as a possible D gene (6 bases). With 5 bases removed from V and 1 base from J, the gap between germline ends came to 14 bases. Germline assignment: CDR1 SGHVS and CDR2 FNYEAQ. The length of the CDR3 is 15 residues.

This clonotype showed up many times. V gene TRBV7-3 combines with J gene TRBJ2-3; 7 bases fit TRBD1. The V gene end was trimmed by 5 bases and the J gene end by 6 bases; junction bases not matched to a gene: 8. The germline V gene encodes CDR1 SGHTA and CDR2 FQGTGA. This CDR3 has 14 residues. Here the CDR3 DNA reads TGTGCCAGCAGCCCCTCGACAGGGTGGGATACGCAGTATTTT. Protein: CASSPSTGWDTQYF.

Ten or more counts support this clonotype. The chain employs TRBV12-3 or TRBV12-4 and TRBJ2-6; D gene ambiguous. The CDR3 is 14 residues long. V lost 7 bases and J 3 bases, leaving 10 bases between the germline ends. The CDR3 DNA sequence: TGTGCCAGCACCGAGAACGGTGGGGCCAACGTCCTGACTTTC. It yields the protein CASTENGGANVLTF.

This rearrangement joins TRBV20-1 to TRBJ2-1; TRBD2 matches 9 bases. The CDR3 has 15 amino acids. The trim removed 0 bases at V and 8 bases at J, leaving 8 bases unmatched. Germline V CDR1 and CDR2: DFQATT, SNEGSKA (reference sequence). CDR3 loop: CSARDLAGGLDEQFF. The CDR3 nucleotides read TGCAGTGCTAGAGATCTCGCGGGAGGGCTCGATGAGCAGTTCTTC.

This clonotype was observed at least ten times. The chain recombines TRBV7-8 with TRBJ2-1; D ambiguous. In germline, CDR1 is SGHVS, CDR2 FQNEAQ. This CDR3 is 15 amino acids long. Trimming removed 3 bases at V and 8 bases at J, with 17 bases between. CDR3 in amino acids: CASSFPRWGFDEQFF. Written as DNA, the CDR3 is TGTGCCAGCAGCTTCCCGCGGTGGGGTTTTGATGAGCAGTTCTTC.

This clonotype showed up many times. The CDR3 sequence: CASSPGTSLYEQFF. CDR3 DNA: TGTGCCAGCAGTCCCGGGACTAGCCTCTATGAGCAGTTCTTC. This chain links TRBV7-2 with TRBJ2-1, with 9 nucleotides matching TRBD2. The CDR3 totals 14 residues. With 6 bases clipped from V and 8 bases from J, the junction kept 8 bases outside the gene matches. The germline V gene encodes CDR1 SGHTA and CDR2 FQGNSA.

The table lists this clonotype with a few counts. The chain uses TRBV19 and TRBJ2-1, with 10 bases matching TRBD2. The junction had 7 bases not matched to a gene; V was cut back by 3 bases and J by 8 bases. The CDR3 totals 15 residues. Germline lookup yields CDR1 LNHDA and CDR2 SQIVND (reference sequence). The CDR3 is CASSIQASGSYEQFF. CDR3 sequence (DNA): TGTGCCAGTAGTATCCAGGCTAGCGGGAGCTATGAGCAGTTCTTC.

This chain uses TRBV6-1 with TRBJ1-2, with 9 positions matching TRBD1. In germline, CDR1 is MNHNS, CDR2 SASEGT. The V gene end was trimmed by 5 bases and the J gene end by 3 bases; junction bases not matched to a gene: 10. This CDR3 contains 16 residues. Here the CDR3 reads CASSSPGTGSDYGYTF. Written as DNA, the CDR3 is TGTGCCAGCAGTTCGCCCGGGACAGGGTCTGACTATGGCTACACCTTC.

This clonotype has more than one count but fewer than ten. The chain has TRBV20-1 and TRBJ1-2, with a weak D call TRBD1 (6 bases). This CDR3 spans 11 amino acids. V gave up 5 bases and J gave up 8 bases, with 12 bases separating them. Germline-derived CDR1 and CDR2 are DFQATT and SNEGSKA (reference sequence). The DNA for the CDR3 is TGCAGTGCTCTAGGGGGGGAGGGCTACACCTTC. Amino acid sequence: CSALGGEGYTF.

In its sample, this clonotype was seen many times. This chain joins TRBV7-2 and TRBJ2-1; 14 bases map to TRBD2. Trimming took 1 base from V and 0 from J; bases not matched to a gene: 2. The germline V gene encodes CDR1 SGHTA and CDR2 FQGNSA. The CDR3 covers 18 residues. The CDR3 loop is CASSLGGTSGGSYNEQFF. Written as DNA, the CDR3 is TGTGCCAGCAGCTTAGGAGGGACTAGCGGGGGCTCCTACAATGAGCAGTTCTTC.

This clonotype was counted ten times or more. The genes are TRBV20-1 and TRBJ1-6; D is uncertain. The CDR3 runs 14 residues. Trimming took off 4 bases at V and 6 bases at J, with 13 bases between the two ends. CDR1 is DFQATT, CDR2 SNEGSKA, per germline (reference sequence). This CDR3 reads CSATSWVSNSPLHF. Here the CDR3 DNA reads TGCAGTGCTACGAGTTGGGTTAGTAATTCACCCCTCCACTTT.

Only a few counts were recorded for this clonotype. V and J are TRBV12-3 or TRBV12-4 and TRBJ2-2, with D possibly matching TRBD1 (5 bases). Trimming stripped 4 bases from V and 4 bases from J, with 13 bases between. The CDR3 runs to 15 residues. The CDR3 sequence is CASSSDRTLTGELFF. CDR3 DNA: TGTGCCAGCAGTTCCGACAGAACACTCACCGGGGAGCTGTTTTTT.

J is TRBJ1-2 and V is TRBV25-1, with D uncertain. This CDR3 comprises 10 residues. The V gene's germline CDR1 is MGHDK and CDR2 SYGVNS. V was pared by 8 bases and J by 4 bases, with 5 bases between. The CDR3: CASYGYGYTF. CDR3 in DNA: TGTGCCAGCTACGGCTATGGCTACACCTTC.

The table lists this clonotype with many counts. V gene TRBV14 combines with J gene TRBJ2-1; TRBD2 agrees at 8 bases. J was trimmed by 6 bases and V by 2 bases; bases with no gene match: 9. The CDR3 consists of 16 residues. The V gene's germline CDR1 is SGHDN and CDR2 FVKESK. DNA for the CDR3: TGTGCCAGCAGCCAATCCGGGACTAGTTGGCGCAATGAGCAGTTCTTC. Translating it yields CASSQSGTSWRNEQFF.

The table lists this clonotype with many counts. The chain carries TRBV20-1 and TRBJ2-5; D is uncertain. The germline CDR1 and CDR2 sequences are DFQATT and SNEGSKA (reference sequence). The germline V and J ends were trimmed by 0 bases and 4 bases, with 6 bases remaining between them. The CDR3 spans 12 residues. CDR3 protein: CSAREYGETQYF. The CDR3 coding sequence is TGCAGTGCTAGAGAGTACGGAGAGACCCAGTACTTC.

This chain connects TRBV29-1 to TRBJ2-5; TRBD2 matches 8 bases. The ends lost 8 bases at V and 4 bases at J; junction bases unmatched: 12. The germline V gene has CDR1 SQVTM and CDR2 ANQGSEA. The CDR3 totals 14 residues. Here the CDR3 reads CSLGRAGGGETQYF. The CDR3 DNA is TGCAGCTTAGGGCGGGCGGGGGGCGGAGAGACCCAGTACTTC.

This clonotype has at least ten counts. This rearrangement joins TRBV28 to TRBJ2-7; 11 bases match TRBD2. CDR1 MDHEN and CDR2 SYDVKM come from the germline V gene. CDR3 size: 15 residues. The V gene end was trimmed by 2 bases and the J gene end by 4 bases; junction bases not matched to a gene: 4. As DNA, the CDR3 is TGTGCCAGCAGTTTAATAGCGGGAGGGACGTACGAGCAGTACTTC. It translates to CASSLIAGGTYEQYF.